A single sample gave rise to the 30 T cell receptor beta chains below, sequenced in a study of vaccination effects on CD4 cells after COVID-19. The culture ran for approximately 10 days, and then CD4+ T cells were isolated. Clones were sequenced by immunoSEQ multiplex PCR, and TCRdb holds only the in-frame ones, with some missing. The sample has around 70,000 clones, over 60% seen once. No antigens are known for them. Sequencing was performed on CD4+ T cells from PBMCs cultured without peptide, taken before COVID-19 vaccination. The receptors stem from a human donor who received a COVID-19 vaccine.

The rearrangement links TRBV6-6 to TRBJ2-2; the D call may be TRBD1 or TRBD2 (5 bases each). V lost 5 bases, J lost 4 bases, and 20 bases lay in between. In germline, CDR1 is MNHNY, CDR2 SVGAGI (reference sequence). CDR3 length: 17 amino acids. The CDR3 DNA reads as TGTGCCAGCAGTCCTAGCAAGATCACAGGATTCACCGGGGAGCTGTTTTTT. Amino acid sequence: CASSPSKITGFTGELFF.

The chain combines TRBV7-8 with TRBJ2-2, with a possible D match to TRBD2 (5 bases). Trimming took 3 bases from V and 2 from J, leaving 16 bases between them. In germline, CDR1 is SGHVS, CDR2 FQNEAQ. The CDR3 consists of 17 residues. DNA of the CDR3: TGTGCCAGCAGCTTGCTCGCGGGTTCAACTAACACCGGGGAGCTGTTTTTT. It specifies CASSLLAGSTNTGELFF.

The V call is TRBV5-1, the J call TRBJ1-4; 7 bases map to TRBD1. V was pared by 2 bases and J by 5 bases, with 3 bases of the junction left unmatched. The length of the CDR3 is 14 residues. Per the germline V gene, CDR1 is SGHRS and CDR2 is YFSETQ. The CDR3 loop reads CASSFSQGNEKLFF. The CDR3 nucleotides are TGCGCCAGCAGCTTTTCACAGGGGAATGAAAAACTGTTTTTT.

The V and J genes are TRBV19 and TRBJ1-3, with D possibly being TRBD1 (5 bases). Trimming stripped 5 bases from V and 7 bases from J, with 18 bases between. This CDR3 contains 15 residues. The germline CDR1 and CDR2 sequences are LNHDA and SQIVND (reference sequence). The CDR3 coding sequence is TGTGCCAGTAGTTTCAGTACGCCACGGGACAACACCATATATTTT. It yields the protein CASSFSTPRDNTIYF.

The V gene is TRBV9, the J gene TRBJ2-5; TRBD2 matches 13 bases. The CDR3 is 17 residues long. In germline, CDR1 is SGDLS, CDR2 YYNGEE. V shed 4 bases, J shed 3 bases, and the junction held 9 bases outside the gene matches. Written as DNA, the CDR3 is TGTGCCAGCAGCCATAATAAACTAGCGGGGGGGAAAGAGACCCAGTACTTC. Residues: CASSHNKLAGGKETQYF.

This clone showed up just a few times. V gene TRBV5-1 combines with J gene TRBJ1-1, with a weak D call TRBD1 (5 bases). There are 12 residues in the CDR3. CDR1 SGHRS and CDR2 YFSETQ come from the germline V gene. The V end was cut by 5 bases, the J end by 7 bases, with 12 bases between. CDR3 amino acids: CASRSEGSEAFF. In nucleotides, the CDR3 is TGCGCCAGCAGATCAGAGGGGAGTGAAGCTTTCTTT.

In DNA, the CDR3 is TGTGCCAGCAGCTTAGCGGGGGTAACCGGGGAGCTGTTTTTT. It codes for CASSLAGVTGELFF. The chain couples TRBV7-2 to TRBJ2-2, with D possibly called TRBD1 or TRBD2 (5 bases each). This CDR3 has 14 residues. Trimming took off 0 bases at V and 5 bases at J, with 7 bases between the two ends. The V gene's germline CDR1 is SGHTA and CDR2 FQGNSA.

The chain is built from TRBV4-1 and TRBJ2-5, with D unresolved. CDR1 and CDR2 (germline): MGHRA, YSYEKL. The ends were cut back, 1 base at V and 5 bases at J, with 11 bases in the middle. This CDR3 contains 14 residues. CDR3 loop: CASSQAAALETQYF. CDR3 DNA: TGCGCCAGCAGCCAAGCCGCGGCCCTGGAGACCCAGTACTTC.

The chain joins TRBV24-1 to TRBJ2-2; possible D gene TRBD1, 5 bases. The V gene's germline CDR1 is KGHDR and CDR2 SFDVKD. Trimming removed 3 bases at V and 6 bases at J, with 10 bases between. The CDR3 length is 14 residues. In DNA form, the CDR3 reads TGTGCCACCAGTGATCCCAGGGCTGCCGGGGAGCTGTTTTTT. Residues: CATSDPRAAGELFF.

This clone was observed a single time. This chain connects TRBV5-8 to TRBJ2-3, with 9 bases fitting TRBD2. The length of the CDR3 is 15 residues. Trimming removed 5 bases from V and 2 bases from J; junction bases left unmatched: 6. Germline V CDR1 and CDR2: SGHTS, YDEGEE. The CDR3, as DNA: TGTGCCAGCAGGTTAGCGGGGGCCCCCACAGATACGCAGTATTTT. Amino acid sequence: CASRLAGAPTDTQYF. The full variable domain, its missing parts supplied by reference TRBV5-8 and TRBJ2-3, is EAGVTQSPTHLIKTRGQQATLRCSPISGHTSVYWYQQALGLGLQFLLWYDEGEERNRGNFPPRFSGRQFPNYSSELNVNALELEDSALYLCASRLAGAPTDTQYFGPGTRLTVL.

The gene calls are TRBV7-8 and TRBJ1-1; D unclear. Trimming left V 5 bases short and J 4 bases short, with 5 bases between. CDR3 length: 11 residues. Per germline, CDR1 SGHVS and CDR2 FQNEAQ. CDR3 residues: CASSPRTEAFF. The DNA for the CDR3 is TGTGCCAGCAGCCCGCGCACTGAAGCTTTCTTT.

This clone was detected only a few times. The chain joins TRBV5-1 to TRBJ1-1; possibly TRBD1 for D (6 bases). Germline CDR1 SGHRS, CDR2 YFSETQ. V gave up 3 bases and J gave up 3 bases, with 21 bases separating them. The CDR3 loop spans 17 amino acids. The CDR3 is CASSSDTGRLGDTEAFF. The CDR3 DNA reads as TGCGCCAGCAGCTCCGATACAGGGAGGTTAGGGGACACTGAAGCTTTCTTT. The entire variable domain, with the rest obtained from reference TRBV5-1 and TRBJ1-1, is as follows: KAGVTQTPRYLIKTRGQQVTLSCSPISGHRSVSWYQQTPGQGLQFLFEYFSETQRNKGNFPGRFSGRQFSNSRSEMNVSTLELGDSALYLCASSSDTGRLGDTEAFFGQGTRLTVV.

The DNA of the CDR3 is TGTGCCACCAGCAGAGAACCACTCCAGGGTTCGGATACGCAGTATTTT. It translates to CATSREPLQGSDTQYF. The chain combines TRBV15 with TRBJ2-3; possible D gene TRBD1, 5 bases. Deletions cut 0 bases from V and 6 bases from J, with 16 bases between. The CDR3 consists of 16 residues. CDR1 and CDR2 (germline): LNHNV, YYDKDF (reference sequence).

The chain couples TRBV5-5 to TRBJ2-7; no firm D call. V was trimmed by 1 base and J by 2 bases, leaving 16 bases between them. The CDR3 has 16 amino acids. Germline CDR1 and CDR2: SGHKS and YYEKEE (reference sequence). The CDR3 protein is CASSLYRFVSTYEQYV. The DNA of the CDR3 is TGTGCCAGCAGCTTGTATAGGTTTGTATCTACCTACGAGCAGTACGTC.

The V call is TRBV28, the J call TRBJ1-5; no clear D. V was cut by 2 bases and J by 3 bases, with 8 bases left in between. Germline V gives CDR1 MDHEN, CDR2 SYDVKM. The CDR3 sequence is 14 residues long. Here the CDR3 reads CASSLAGNNQPQHF. CDR3 DNA sequence: TGTGCCAGCAGTTTAGCAGGAAACAATCAGCCCCAGCATTTT.

This chain connects TRBV9 to TRBJ1-2; D is unclear. CDR1 SGDLS and CDR2 YYNGEE come from the germline V gene. The V and J ends lost 4 bases and 5 bases respectively, with 9 bases between them. The CDR3 extends over 12 amino acids. CDR3 sequence: CASSRDGYGYTF. The CDR3 DNA is TGTGCCAGCAGCCGCGACGGATATGGCTACACCTTC.

The chain has TRBV6-2 or TRBV6-3 and TRBJ1-1, with D tentatively TRBD1 (6 bases). CDR1 is MNHEY, CDR2 SVGEGT, per germline. The V and J ends lost 5 bases and 0 bases respectively, with 16 bases between them. CDR3 size: 16 residues. DNA for the CDR3: TGTGCCAGCAGTCCCCTAGGACAGCCCATGAACACTGAAGCTTTCTTT. This sequence encodes CASSPLGQPMNTEAFF.

This rearrangement joins TRBV27 to TRBJ2-1, with D unresolved. CDR1 MNHEY and CDR2 SMNVEV come from the germline V gene (reference sequence). There are 14 residues in the CDR3. V was shortened by 1 base and J by 6 bases, with 10 bases between the two germline ends. The CDR3 protein is CASSLLGPRNEQFF. The CDR3 DNA reads as TGTGCCAGCAGTTTATTGGGTCCGCGCAATGAGCAGTTCTTC.

The J gene is TRBJ2-3, the V gene TRBV24-1, with D possibly matching TRBD2 (7 bases). Germline CDR1 reads KGHDR; CDR2 reads SFDVKD. This CDR3 contains 17 residues. V gave up 6 bases and J gave up 1 base, with 19 bases separating them. In nucleotides, the CDR3 is TGTGCCACCAGTAGGGGACCCGGGGGGCCCGGCACAGATACGCAGTATTTT. Amino acids: CATSRGPGGPGTDTQYF.

The rearrangement joins TRBV5-1 to TRBJ2-3; 15 positions match TRBD2. Germline V lookup: CDR1 SGHRS, CDR2 YFSETQ. The CDR3 spans 17 residues. The J segment lost 4 bases and the V segment lost 5 bases, leaving 8 bases of the junction unmatched. The DNA for the CDR3 is TGCGCCAGCAGACGGACTAGCGGGGGGGCCGGTGCAGATACGCAGTATTTT. Translated, it gives CASRRTSGGAGADTQYF.

The chain employs TRBV6-5 and TRBJ2-3; tentatively, D is TRBD1 (6 bases). Germline V gene lookup returns CDR1 MNHEY and CDR2 SVGAGI. The CDR3 loop spans 15 amino acids. Trimming removed 5 bases from V and 1 base from J, with 13 bases in between. The CDR3 DNA sequence: TGTGCCAGCAGTCCAACAGGGCCTCGCACAGATACGCAGTATTTT. The encoded protein is CASSPTGPRTDTQYF.

This clone was observed a handful of times. J is TRBJ1-2 and V is TRBV6-1; D possibly corresponds to TRBD1 (6 bases). CDR1 is MNHNS and CDR2 is SASEGT in the germline V gene. Trimming took off 2 bases at V and 5 bases at J, with 21 bases between the two ends. The CDR3 contains 17 residues. The CDR3 reads CASSETRAGGRVYGYTF. In DNA, the CDR3 is TGTGCCAGCAGTGAAACCAGGGCTGGGGGCAGGGTGTATGGCTACACCTTC.

The chain employs TRBV7-9 and TRBJ1-1; 8 bases match TRBD1. This CDR3 has 16 amino acids. Looked up from germline, CDR1 is SEHNR and CDR2 is FQNEAQ (reference sequence). The V gene end was trimmed by 5 bases and the J gene end by 0 bases; junction bases not matched to a gene: 8. CDR3 residues: CASSPDRGRLNTEAFF. DNA for the CDR3: TGTGCCAGCAGCCCCGACAGGGGCCGGTTGAACACTGAAGCTTTCTTT.

V is TRBV6-1 and J is TRBJ1-1; D possibly corresponds to TRBD1 (5 bases). The CDR3 contains 13 residues. From germline, CDR1 is MNHNS and CDR2 SASEGT. Trimming removed 5 bases at V and 3 bases at J, with 10 bases between. The CDR3 coding sequence is TGTGCCAGCAGTTATAGAGGGGACACTGAAGCTTTCTTT. This gives the protein CASSYRGDTEAFF.

The chain employs TRBV24-1 and TRBJ2-5, with 8 bases lining up with TRBD1. The CDR3 totals 12 residues. Germline assignment: CDR1 KGHDR and CDR2 SFDVKD. V shed 10 bases, J shed 4 bases, and the junction held 4 bases outside the gene matches. The CDR3 bases are TGTGCCACTGGACAGGGTGGAGAGACCCAGTACTTC. It is translated as CATGQGGETQYF.

The chain has TRBV6-5 and TRBJ1-5, with D possibly TRBD1 on 5 matching bases. V was trimmed by 0 bases and J by 7 bases, leaving 13 bases between them. Germline V gives CDR1 MNHEY, CDR2 SVGAGI. CDR3 size: 15 residues. In DNA, the CDR3 is TGTGCCAGCAGTTACTCCGGGACCACAGGACAGCCCCAGCATTTT. Protein: CASSYSGTTGQPQHF.

The chain recombines TRBV5-1 with TRBJ2-1; D uncertain. Germline CDR1 reads SGHRS; CDR2 reads YFSETQ. The length of the CDR3 is 16 residues. V lost 6 bases to trimming and J lost 5 bases, with 21 bases between them. The chain's CDR3 is CASMSLVAGLNNEQFF. The CDR3 nucleotides read TGCGCCAGCATGAGCCTGGTGGCTGGGTTGAACAATGAGCAGTTCTTC.

The chain joins TRBV30 to TRBJ1-6; TRBD1 is a possible D gene (6 bases). The CDR3 covers 13 residues. The V and J ends lost 4 bases and 7 bases respectively, with 11 bases between them. The germline gives CDR1 GTSNPN, CDR2 SVGIG (reference sequence). The CDR3, as DNA: TGTGCCTGGACACTCGGGACAAATTCACCCCTCCACTTT. Translation gives CAWTLGTNSPLHF.

The chain combines TRBV6-5 with TRBJ1-2; the D is unclear. The length of the CDR3 is 13 residues. The germline CDR1 and CDR2 sequences are MNHEY and SVGAGI. V lost 9 bases and J lost 2, with 13 bases in between. CDR3 in DNA: TGTGCCAGTGCCAGGTCGGGGAACTATGGCTACACCTTC. Amino acid sequence: CASARSGNYGYTF.

CDR3 in amino acids: CASSLGRITDTQYF. The CDR3 DNA sequence: TGCGCCAGCAGCTTGGGGCGAATCACAGATACGCAGTATTTT. This chain uses TRBV5-1 with TRBJ2-3; D call uncertain. The V and J ends lost 0 bases and 2 bases respectively, with 7 bases between them. Germline loops: CDR1 SGHRS, CDR2 YFSETQ. The CDR3 totals 14 residues.